These T cell receptor beta chains were read from a single sample in a study of blood T cell repertoires in COVID-19. Profiling relied on immunoSEQ multiplex PCR, and the TCRdb table lists in-frame clones only, not all of them. The data contain about 120,000 clones, roughly 89% of them singletons. Sample: PBMCs or T cells enriched from blood (not recorded which). Receptor source: a woman aged 30 to 39 who had recovered from COVID-19. Each CDR3 is given with its conserved first and last residue. D genes are given only for firm matches. Where a row states a size, it is once, few, many or the class of an expanded clone; other rows omit it.

clone_size: NA
v_call: TRBV6-6
j_call: TRBJ1-2
d_call: TRBD1
cdr3_aa: CASRAGGVKSGYTF
cdr3_nt: TGTGCCAGCAGGGCAGGGGGAGTCAAGTCGGGCTACACCTTC

clone_size: NA
v_call: TRBV4-2
j_call: TRBJ2-7
d_call: TRBD1
cdr3_aa: CASSRKDRGEQYF
cdr3_nt: TGTGCCAGCAGCCGAAAGGACAGGGGCGAGCAGTACTTC

clone_size: NA
v_call: TRBV11-2
j_call: TRBJ2-1
d_call: TRBD2
cdr3_aa: CASSLLAGGFSYNEQFF
cdr3_nt: TGTGCCAGCAGCTTATTGGCGGGAGGGTTCTCCTACAATGAGCAGTTCTTC

clone_size: NA
v_call: TRBV30
j_call: TRBJ1-1
d_call: NA
cdr3_aa: CAWSITEGTEAFF
cdr3_nt: TGTGCCTGGAGTATTACGGAGGGCACTGAAGCTTTCTTT

clone_size: NA
v_call: TRBV29-1
j_call: TRBJ2-1
d_call: TRBD2
cdr3_aa: CSVDRVAGGNEQFF
cdr3_nt: TGCAGCGTTGATAGGGTAGCGGGAGGTAATGAGCAGTTCTTC

clone_size: NA
v_call: TRBV2
j_call: TRBJ1-1
d_call: NA
cdr3_aa: CASRQQMNTEAFF
cdr3_nt: TGTGCCAGCAGACAACAAATGAACACTGAAGCTTTCTTT

clone_size: NA
v_call: TRBV6-2/TRBV6-3
j_call: TRBJ2-1
d_call: NA
cdr3_aa: CASSSTSIGRFF
cdr3_nt: TGTGCCAGCAGCTCTACTAGCATAGGCCGGTTCTTC

clone_size: NA
v_call: TRBV28
j_call: TRBJ1-2
d_call: NA
cdr3_aa: CASRVDSFTRGYTF
cdr3_nt: TGTGCCAGCAGGGTGGACAGTTTCACCCGAGGCTACACCTTC

clone_size: NA
v_call: TRBV4-1
j_call: TRBJ1-1
d_call: NA
cdr3_aa: CASSQVFGGLKNTEAFF
cdr3_nt: TGCGCCAGCAGCCAAGTTTTCGGCGGTCTGAAGAACACTGAAGCTTTCTTT

clone_size: NA
v_call: TRBV27
j_call: TRBJ2-1
d_call: TRBD2
cdr3_aa: CASRREVGSRTGASGSHEQFF
cdr3_nt: TGTGCCAGCAGAAGGGAAGTGGGCAGCCGCACCGGGGCTAGCGGGAGCCATGAGCAGTTCTTC

clone_size: NA
v_call: TRBV4-3
j_call: TRBJ1-6
d_call: NA
cdr3_aa: CASSQEPGTYNSPLHF
cdr3_nt: TGCGCCAGCAGCCAAGAGCCAGGCACCTATAATTCACCCCTCCACTTT

clone_size: NA
v_call: TRBV19
j_call: TRBJ1-1
d_call: TRBD1
cdr3_aa: CASNPGQRGAEAFF
cdr3_nt: TGTGCCAGTAACCCGGGACAGAGGGGAGCTGAAGCTTTCTTT

clone_size: NA
v_call: TRBV6-2/TRBV6-3
j_call: TRBJ1-3
d_call: NA
cdr3_aa: CASSYEPGGISGNTIYF
cdr3_nt: TGTGCCAGCAGTTACGAGCCGGGAGGTATCTCTGGAAACACCATATATTTT

clone_size: NA
v_call: TRBV11-3
j_call: TRBJ2-3
d_call: NA
cdr3_aa: CASSLGSSTDTQYF
cdr3_nt: TGTGCCAGCAGCTTAGGTAGTAGCACAGATACGCAGTATTTT

clone_size: NA
v_call: TRBV2
j_call: TRBJ2-7
d_call: NA
cdr3_aa: CASKPRETGEQYF
cdr3_nt: TGTGCCAGCAAACCCCGGGAAACGGGGGAGCAGTACTTC

clone_size: few
v_call: TRBV5-1
j_call: TRBJ1-2
d_call: NA
cdr3_aa: CASSLQGNGYTF
cdr3_nt: TGCGCCAGCAGCTTACAGGGAAATGGCTACACCTTC

clone_size: NA
v_call: TRBV5-1
j_call: TRBJ1-1
d_call: NA
cdr3_aa: CASSLAGGRTEAFF
cdr3_nt: TGCGCCAGCAGCTTGGCCGGGGGACGTACTGAAGCTTTCTTT

clone_size: NA
v_call: TRBV7-2
j_call: TRBJ2-5
d_call: TRBD2
cdr3_aa: CASSPGLGRETQYF
cdr3_nt: TGTGCCAGCTCCCCGGGACTAGGGCGCGAGACCCAGTACTTC

clone_size: NA
v_call: TRBV3-1/TRBV3-2
j_call: TRBJ1-4
d_call: TRBD1
cdr3_aa: CASSLRTGGTNEKLFF
cdr3_nt: TGTGCCAGCAGCCTGCGGACAGGGGGAACTAATGAAAAACTGTTTTTT

clone_size: NA
v_call: TRBV6-5
j_call: TRBJ2-7
d_call: NA
cdr3_aa: CASSSPGAYEQYF
cdr3_nt: TGTGCCAGCAGTAGCCCGGGGGCCTACGAGCAGTACTTC

clone_size: NA
v_call: TRBV2
j_call: TRBJ2-1
d_call: TRBD2
cdr3_aa: CASKEGLAGGEQFF
cdr3_nt: TGTGCCAGCAAGGAGGGACTAGCGGGAGGGGAGCAGTTCTTC

clone_size: once
v_call: TRBV30
j_call: TRBJ2-7
d_call: NA
cdr3_aa: CAWSGVYEQYF
cdr3_nt: TGTGCCTGGAGTGGAGTTTACGAGCAGTACTTC

clone_size: NA
v_call: TRBV9
j_call: TRBJ1-4
d_call: TRBD1
cdr3_aa: CASSDNTGEATNEKLFF
cdr3_nt: TGTGCCAGCAGCGACAACACAGGGGAGGCAACTAATGAAAAACTGTTTTTT

clone_size: NA
v_call: TRBV11-1
j_call: TRBJ1-1
d_call: TRBD1
cdr3_aa: CASSSPGQGYAFF
cdr3_nt: TGTGCCAGCAGCTCCCCAGGACAGGGGTACGCTTTCTTT

clone_size: few
v_call: TRBV7-2
j_call: TRBJ2-1
d_call: NA
cdr3_aa: CASSHQGWNEQFF
cdr3_nt: TGTGCCAGCAGCCACCAGGGTTGGAATGAGCAGTTCTTC

clone_size: NA
v_call: TRBV19
j_call: TRBJ1-3
d_call: NA
cdr3_aa: CASSLPVGNTIYF
cdr3_nt: TGTGCCAGTAGTCTTCCAGTCGGAAACACCATATATTTT

clone_size: NA
v_call: TRBV29-1
j_call: TRBJ1-2
d_call: TRBD1
cdr3_aa: CSVYDRGDGYTF
cdr3_nt: TGCAGCGTTTACGACAGGGGCGATGGCTACACCTTC

clone_size: NA
v_call: TRBV3-1/TRBV3-2
j_call: TRBJ2-4
d_call: TRBD2
cdr3_aa: CASSQVREGLAKNIQYF
cdr3_nt: TGTGCCAGCAGCCAAGTCAGGGAGGGGCTAGCCAAAAACATTCAGTACTTC

clone_size: NA
v_call: TRBV11-2
j_call: TRBJ2-1
d_call: NA
cdr3_aa: CASRSVRGRRNEQFF
cdr3_nt: TGTGCCAGCCGATCCGTCCGGGGAAGGCGGAATGAGCAGTTCTTC

clone_size: NA
v_call: TRBV28
j_call: TRBJ1-1
d_call: NA
cdr3_aa: CASRATGDTEAFF
cdr3_nt: TGTGCCAGCAGGGCTACAGGAGACACTGAAGCTTTCTTT

clone_size: NA
v_call: TRBV2
j_call: TRBJ1-2
d_call: TRBD1
cdr3_aa: CASRAQGIGNYGYTF
cdr3_nt: TGTGCCAGCAGGGCACAGGGGATAGGTAACTATGGCTACACCTTC

clone_size: NA
v_call: TRBV18
j_call: TRBJ2-3
d_call: TRBD1
cdr3_aa: CASSLSGQGFTDTQYF
cdr3_nt: TGTGCCAGCTCACTCTCGGGACAGGGATTCACAGATACGCAGTATTTT

clone_size: NA
v_call: TRBV30
j_call: TRBJ1-6
d_call: NA
cdr3_aa: CAWSRTEVEYSPLHF
cdr3_nt: TGTGCCTGGAGCCGGACAGAGGTGGAATATTCACCCCTCCACTTT

clone_size: NA
v_call: TRBV7-9
j_call: TRBJ1-3
d_call: NA
cdr3_aa: CASSSTQSGNTIYF
cdr3_nt: TGTGCCAGCAGCTCGACACAGTCTGGAAACACCATATATTTT

clone_size: NA
v_call: TRBV28
j_call: TRBJ1-6
d_call: NA
cdr3_aa: CASSLPGHRNSPLHF
cdr3_nt: TGTGCCAGCAGTTTGCCGGGACACCGTAATTCACCCCTCCACTTT

clone_size: NA
v_call: TRBV6-5
j_call: TRBJ1-6
d_call: NA
cdr3_aa: CASSRDGNSPLHF
cdr3_nt: TGTGCCAGCAGTCGTGACGGGAATTCACCCCTCCACTTT

clone_size: NA
v_call: TRBV24-1
j_call: TRBJ2-2
d_call: TRBD2
cdr3_aa: CATSDPWRESTGELFF
cdr3_nt: TGTGCCACCAGTGATCCCTGGCGGGAGTCCACCGGGGAGCTGTTTTTT

clone_size: NA
v_call: TRBV10-1
j_call: TRBJ2-7
d_call: NA
cdr3_aa: CASRATGMRSPLYSYEQYF
cdr3_nt: TGCGCCAGCAGGGCAACCGGTATGCGTAGCCCCCTATACTCCTACGAGCAGTACTTC

clone_size: few
v_call: TRBV7-2
j_call: TRBJ2-7
d_call: TRBD1
cdr3_aa: CASSSAGGFDEQYF
cdr3_nt: TGTGCCAGCAGCTCCGCAGGGGGCTTCGACGAGCAGTACTTC

clone_size: NA
v_call: TRBV7-2
j_call: TRBJ2-4
d_call: TRBD1
cdr3_aa: CASSLDRKNIQYF
cdr3_nt: TGTGCCAGCAGCTTGGACAGGAAAAACATTCAGTACTTC

clone_size: NA
v_call: TRBV6-5
j_call: TRBJ1-1
d_call: NA
cdr3_aa: CATSGRGRDTEAFF
cdr3_nt: TGTGCCACCTCCGGCAGGGGCCGGGACACTGAAGCTTTCTTT

clone_size: NA
v_call: TRBV27
j_call: TRBJ2-3
d_call: NA
cdr3_aa: CASSLRGGTQYF
cdr3_nt: TGTGCCAGCAGTCTTCGGGGAGGTACGCAGTATTTT

clone_size: NA
v_call: TRBV5-1
j_call: TRBJ2-5
d_call: TRBD2
cdr3_aa: CASSLQRGEETQYF
cdr3_nt: TGCGCCAGCAGCTTGCAGCGGGGGGAAGAGACCCAGTACTTC

clone_size: once
v_call: TRBV9
j_call: TRBJ2-3
d_call: NA
cdr3_aa: CASSVETTTDTQYF
cdr3_nt: TGTGCCAGCAGCGTAGAAACTACCACAGATACGCAGTATTTT

clone_size: few
v_call: TRBV4-3
j_call: TRBJ2-1
d_call: NA
cdr3_aa: CASSQDHRASYNEQFF
cdr3_nt: TGCGCCAGCAGCCAAGATCACAGGGCCTCCTACAATGAGCAGTTCTTC

clone_size: NA
v_call: TRBV5-1
j_call: TRBJ1-5
d_call: NA
cdr3_aa: CASSVAPGGNQPQHF
cdr3_nt: TGCGCCAGCAGCGTGGCCCCCGGTGGCAATCAGCCCCAGCATTTT

clone_size: few
v_call: TRBV27
j_call: TRBJ2-1
d_call: TRBD2
cdr3_aa: CASSPTSGRAFGYNEQFF
cdr3_nt: TGTGCCAGCAGCCCGACTAGCGGGAGGGCCTTTGGTTACAATGAGCAGTTCTTC